The 17 T cell receptor beta chains presented below share a single source sample, sequenced in a study of shared clonotypes between healthy human individuals. CD45RO negativity and positive selection for CCR7 defined naive CD8 cells, a population that excluded terminally differentiated effector memory CD45RA+ cells. Generated by immunoSEQ multiplex PCR, the TCRdb table keeps only in-frame clones and is missing some. The sample lists approximately 600,000 clones; approximately 95% were seen once. Sequenced input: naive CD8+ T cells sorted from blood. The source of these receptors is a woman in her 30s in good health.

V is TRBV2 and J is TRBJ1-5, with D unresolved. V was clipped by 5 bases and J by 0 bases, with 11 bases between them. Germline CDR1 SNHLY, CDR2 FYNNEI. The CDR3 sequence is 15 residues long. CDR3 coding DNA: TGTGCCAGCAGTCCCTGGGTGTATAGCAATCAGCCCCAGCATTTT. It encodes CASSPWVYSNQPQHF.

V and J are TRBV7-6 and TRBJ2-5; TRBD2 matches at 11 bases. CDR1 and CDR2 from the germline V gene are SGHVS and FNYEAQ. CDR3 size: 17 residues. Germline trimming cut 4 bases from V and 1 base from J; bases unmatched to any gene: 8. CDR3 DNA sequence: TGTGCCAGCAGCTCATTACTAGCGGGAGAGATCCAAGAGACCCAGTACTTC. It codes for CASSSLLAGEIQETQYF.

V usage is TRBV27 and J usage is TRBJ2-3; D not resolved. The V gene lost 6 bases and the J gene lost 4 bases, with 14 bases spanning the gap. Germline values: CDR1 MNHEY, CDR2 SMNVEV (reference sequence). The CDR3 length is 14 residues. CDR3 DNA sequence: TGTGCCAGCAGCTCCTTTGGAGTCTCAGATACGCAGTATTTT. Its protein is CASSSFGVSDTQYF.

The genes are TRBV7-9 and TRBJ2-2, with D uncertain. Germline assignment: CDR1 SEHNR and CDR2 FQNEAQ (reference sequence). The CDR3 has 19 residues. Trimming left V 2 bases short and J 1 base short, with 20 bases between. DNA for the CDR3: TGTGCCAGCAGCTTATCTGAAACGTCGTGGACGGAGAACACCGGGGAGCTGTTTTTT. Its protein is CASSLSETSWTENTGELFF.

The J gene is TRBJ2-5, the V gene TRBV11-1, with D unclear. V was shortened by 2 bases and J by 3 bases, with 16 bases between the two germline ends. In germline, CDR1 is SGHAT, CDR2 FQDESV (reference sequence). The CDR3 is 16 amino acids. In DNA, the CDR3 is TGTGCCAGCAGCTTATATACCGAACACTGGGAAGAGACCCAGTACTTC. Its protein is CASSLYTEHWEETQYF.

The V and J genes are TRBV19 and TRBJ2-7, with D maybe TRBD1 (6 bases). This CDR3 is built from 13 residues. Germline V gives CDR1 LNHDA, CDR2 SQIVND (reference sequence). Trimming removed 4 bases from V and 3 bases from J, with 10 bases in between. CDR3 coding DNA: TGTGCCAGTAGTAACCTACAGGGCTACGAGCAGTACTTC. Its protein product is CASSNLQGYEQYF.

The V and J genes are TRBV27 and TRBJ1-5; 9 bases agree with TRBD1. CDR1 is MNHEY, CDR2 SMNVEV, per germline (reference sequence). Trimming at V came to 3 bases and at J to 4 bases, leaving 4 bases not matched to a gene. The CDR3 runs to 15 residues. CDR3 in amino acids: CASSLGTGRNQPQHF. CDR3 bases: TGTGCCAGCAGTTTGGGGACAGGGAGAAATCAGCCCCAGCATTTT.

The V call is TRBV6-1, the J call TRBJ2-7, with D tentatively TRBD1 (5 bases). This CDR3 contains 14 residues. Trimming took off 2 bases at V and 5 bases at J, with 13 bases between the two ends. The germline V gene has CDR1 MNHNS and CDR2 SASEGT. CDR3 DNA sequence: TGTGCCAGCAGTGAACTGGTGGGGCCCAACGAGCAGTACTTC. Protein sequence: CASSELVGPNEQYF.

This chain connects TRBV4-1 to TRBJ1-2, with D possibly TRBD1 on 5 matching bases. The V and J ends lost 4 bases and 6 bases respectively, with 18 bases between them. CDR3 length: 15 residues. Germline V lookup: CDR1 MGHRA, CDR2 YSYEKL. The CDR3 reads CASSRQSGTDDGYTF. The CDR3 nucleotides read TGCGCCAGCAGCCGCCAATCCGGGACCGATGATGGCTACACCTTC.

The V and J genes are TRBV28 and TRBJ2-7; 7 bases are a match to TRBD2. From germline, CDR1 is MDHEN and CDR2 SYDVKM. Trimming cost V 10 bases and J 4 bases; bases outside gene matches: 10. The CDR3 length is 13 residues. In nucleotides, the CDR3 is TGTGCCATCGACCGGGGAGGGCCTTACGAGCAGTACTTC. Its protein product is CAIDRGGPYEQYF.

This chain uses TRBV27 with TRBJ1-1, with D possibly TRBD1 on 6 matching bases. This CDR3 has 15 residues. In germline, CDR1 is MNHEY, CDR2 SMNVEV (reference sequence). Trimming stripped 2 bases from V and 4 bases from J, with 14 bases between. The CDR3 sequence is CASSLSNRAITEAFF. The DNA of the CDR3 is TGTGCCAGCAGTTTAAGTAACAGGGCAATCACTGAAGCTTTCTTT.

The chain couples TRBV18 to TRBJ1-1, with D possibly being TRBD1 (5 bases). Germline V gene data show CDR1 as KGHSH and CDR2 as LQKENI. Trimming pared 4 bases from V and 4 bases from J, leaving 19 bases between. This CDR3 region has 16 residues. CDR3 DNA sequence: TGTGCCAGCTCACGATTCGACAGCCCGTGGATCACTGAAGCTTTCTTT. Its translation is CASSRFDSPWITEAFF. Drawing the rest from reference TRBV18 and TRBJ1-1, the complete variable domain is NAGVMQNPRHLVRRRGQEARLRCSPMKGHSHVYWYRQLPEEGLKFMVYLQKENIIDESGMPKERFSAEFPKEGPSILRIQQVVRGDSAAYFCASSRFDSPWITEAFFGQGTRLTVV.

CDR3: CASSLAENYEQYF. For the CDR3, the DNA is TGTGCCAGCAGCTTGGCTGAAAACTACGAGCAGTACTTC. V is TRBV5-6 and J is TRBJ2-7; D is unresolved. The CDR3 covers 13 residues. Trimming left V 0 bases short and J 3 bases short, with 7 bases between. CDR1 and CDR2 from the germline V gene are SGHDT and YYEEEE.

The V and J genes are TRBV27 and TRBJ2-5, with 7 bases that match TRBD2. The J call may be in error: the DNA end matches TRBJ2-7 better. CDR3 length equals 15 residues. Looked up from germline, CDR1 is MNHEY and CDR2 is SMNVEV (reference sequence). In DNA form, the CDR3 reads TGTGCCAGCAGTTTGCGTCGGACTAGTGCCTACGAGCAGTACTTC. Its translation: CASSLRRTSAYEQYF.

Concerning this clone itself: Additional DNA sequences in this sample encode the identical CDR3. The chain combines TRBV9 with TRBJ2-1, with TRBD2 matching over 13 bases. The CDR3 runs 15 residues. From germline, CDR1 is SGDLS and CDR2 YYNGEE. Germline trimming cut 0 bases from V and 8 bases from J; bases unmatched to any gene: 2. The CDR3 loop reads CASSVGTSGSHEQFF. DNA of the CDR3: TGTGCCAGCAGCGTAGGGACTAGCGGGAGCCATGAGCAGTTCTTC.

Here the CDR3 reads CASSHGTSGSNEQFF. DNA for the CDR3: TGTGCCAGCAGCCACGGGACTAGCGGGAGTAATGAGCAGTTCTTC. The V and J genes are TRBV27 and TRBJ2-1, with TRBD2 matching over 14 bases. In germline, CDR1 is MNHEY, CDR2 SMNVEV (reference sequence). The CDR3 covers 15 residues. Trimming removed 6 bases from V and 7 bases from J; junction bases left unmatched: 5.

The chain carries TRBV5-6 and TRBJ2-5; tentatively, D is TRBD2 (6 bases). The CDR3 is 15 amino acids. Germline V gives CDR1 SGHDT, CDR2 YYEEEE. Between the trimmed V and J ends, which lost 2 bases and 1 base, there was a span of 12 bases. The CDR3 region has the DNA TGTGCCAGCAGCTTCTGGGGACTTCCCCAAGAGACCCAGTACTTC. Translating gives CASSFWGLPQETQYF.